These 14 T cell receptor beta chains share one sample of origin, sequenced in a study of T cell repertoires in cytomegalovirus infection. These receptors are not linked to any known antigen. Via MiXCR, TCRdb re-called the reads, giving one row per CDR3 protein. There are fewer than 950,000 distinct CDR3 sequences in the sample; around a third occur only once, and under 15% lies in the top ten. The sequencing used cultured CD8+ T cells from PBMCs, collected from culture after CMV antigen stimulation. Receptors originate from a human donor in good health (CMV status not recorded). Some clones in this sample may be carry-over from other donors' samples.

This clonotype was seen a handful of times. The chain recombines TRBV28 with TRBJ1-2; possibly TRBD1 for D (6 bases). In germline, CDR1 is MDHEN, CDR2 SYDVKM. V dropped 3 bases and J dropped 0 bases, with 11 bases sitting between them. CDR3 length: 15 residues. The CDR3 DNA follows: TGTGCCAGCAGTTTTTCACAGGGAGCTAACTATGGCTACACCTTC. It specifies CASSFSQGANYGYTF.

The chain recombines TRBV4-3 with TRBJ2-3, with D possibly TRBD1 on 6 matching bases. This CDR3 region has 16 residues. Germline CDR1 LGHNA, CDR2 YSLEER. Trimming stripped 0 bases from V and 5 bases from J, with 15 bases between. CDR3 coding DNA: TGCGCCAGCAGCCAAGATATACCAGGGGTCGTAGATACGCAGTATTTT. It is translated as CASSQDIPGVVDTQYF.

At least ten counts were recorded for this clonotype. J is TRBJ2-2 and V is TRBV7-2; D possibly corresponds to TRBD1 (5 bases). V was cut by 5 bases and J by 3 bases, with 22 bases left in between. This CDR3 is built from 18 residues. CDR1 and CDR2 (germline): SGHTA, FQGNSA. The chain's CDR3 is CASSLLGLFREDTGELFF. In nucleotides, the CDR3 is TGTGCCAGCAGCCTGCTAGGGTTGTTCAGGGAAGACACCGGGGAGCTGTTTTTT.

The chain is built from TRBV12-3 or TRBV12-4 and TRBJ2-7; 9 bases agree with TRBD1. J lost 3 bases, V lost 3 bases, and 6 bases had no gene match. The length of the CDR3 is 15 residues. As DNA, the CDR3 is TGTGCCAGCAGTTTTCCGGGACAGGGAGTCTACGAGCAGTACTTC. Its translation is CASSFPGQGVYEQYF.

Concerning this clonotype: A read error may produce the germline difference seen at one junction end. The V and J genes are TRBV19 and TRBJ1-1, with 7 nucleotides matching TRBD1. The germline V gene has CDR1 LNHDA and CDR2 SQIVND (reference sequence). The CDR3 has 15 amino acids. The CDR3 protein is CASRIEGALNTEAFF. The CDR3 DNA sequence: TGTGCCAGTAGGATAGAGGGGGCGCTGAACACTGAAGCTTTCTTT.

The chain links TRBV24-1 to TRBJ1-2; D unresolved. This CDR3 has 15 amino acids. V dropped 4 bases and J dropped 8 bases, with 19 bases sitting between them. Germline lookup yields CDR1 KGHDR and CDR2 SFDVKD. CDR3 in DNA: TGTGCCACCAGTGACCCCGACACCCCCCAAGGCGGCTACACCTTC. The encoded protein is CATSDPDTPQGGYTF.

The chain couples TRBV11-2 to TRBJ2-3, with a weak D call TRBD2 (7 bases). The V end was cut by 5 bases, the J end by 2 bases, with 20 bases between. The germline V gene encodes CDR1 SGHAT and CDR2 FQNNGV. This CDR3 is built from 17 residues. CDR3 protein: CASSPGMGGLDTDTQYF. The CDR3 coding sequence is TGTGCCAGCAGCCCAGGGATGGGGGGGCTGGACACAGATACGCAGTATTTT.

This clonotype was counted ten times or more. The chain links TRBV7-2 to TRBJ2-1, with TRBD2 identical over 11 bases. Losses at the gene ends were 4 bases for V and 8 bases for J; bases not matched to a gene: 7. The CDR3 contains 15 residues. Germline CDR1 is SGHTA and CDR2 is FQGNSA. The CDR3 DNA reads TGTGCCAGCAGCTATAGCGGGGGGGCCCGAGATGAGCAGTTCTTC. Residues: CASSYSGGARDEQFF.

This clonotype has a handful of counts. The chain carries TRBV6-1 and TRBJ1-1, with 8 bases identical to TRBD1. The CDR3 runs 14 residues. Germline values: CDR1 MNHNS, CDR2 SASEGT. V shed 5 bases, J shed 1 base, and the junction held 3 bases outside the gene matches. This CDR3 reads CASSMTGENTEAFF. The CDR3 coding sequence is TGTGCCAGCAGTATGACAGGGGAGAACACTGAAGCTTTCTTT.

The J gene is TRBJ1-2, the V gene TRBV12-3 or TRBV12-4; a weak D match, TRBD1 (5 bases). This CDR3 is built from 13 residues. V was cut by 5 bases and J by 5 bases, with 12 bases left in between. CDR3 protein: CASSPGGWYGYTF. CDR3 DNA sequence: TGTGCCAGCAGTCCCGGGGGGTGGTATGGCTACACCTTC.

The V call is TRBV25-1, the J call TRBJ1-1; a possible D gene is TRBD1 (6 bases). This CDR3 region has 14 residues. Per the germline V gene, CDR1 is MGHDK and CDR2 is SYGVNS. Trimming left V 6 bases short and J 2 bases short, with 13 bases between. CDR3 DNA: TGTGCCAGCAGCGAGACAGGTGGAAACACTGAAGCTTTCTTT. It codes for CASSETGGNTEAFF.

The chain couples TRBV29-1 to TRBJ1-2; D might be TRBD1 (6 bases). Germline-derived CDR1 and CDR2 are SQVTM and ANQGSEA. The ends were cut back, 5 bases at V and 0 bases at J, with 10 bases in the middle. The CDR3 sequence is 13 residues long. The CDR3 coding sequence is TGCAGCGTTAGGGGGACACCTAACTATGGCTACACCTTC. This codes for CSVRGTPNYGYTF.

This clonotype was picked up a small number of times. The chain employs TRBV2 and TRBJ2-1; D is perhaps TRBD2 (5 bases). V lost 7 bases and J lost 0, with 10 bases in between. The CDR3 consists of 14 residues. The V gene's germline CDR1 is SNHLY and CDR2 FYNNEI. This chain's CDR3 is CASIPGSSYNEQFF. CDR3 DNA: TGTGCCAGCATTCCGGGGAGCTCCTACAATGAGCAGTTCTTC.

In DNA form, the CDR3 reads TGTGCCAGTACCCAAGTACCTAGCTCCTACAATGAGCAGTTCTTC. It encodes CASTQVPSSYNEQFF. The chain employs TRBV19 and TRBJ2-1, with D uncertain. Germline-derived CDR1 and CDR2 are LNHDA and SQIVND (reference sequence). V gave up 7 bases and J gave up 0 bases, with 13 bases separating them. The CDR3 is 15 amino acids.